This TCR beta chain is drawn from a study of blood T cell repertoires in COVID-19. Germline V gene data show CDR1 as MNHEY and CDR2 as SMNVEV (reference sequence). Trimming removed 6 bases from V and 4 bases from J; junction bases left unmatched: 6. The CDR3 length is 15 residues. Sequencing used immunoSEQ multiplex PCR; TCRdb keeps in-frame clones, though not all of them. Counted here are about 190,000 clones, about 72% occurring once; the ten biggest clones make up 15% to 20%. The clonotype was recovered from a woman aged 50 to 60 who had recovered from COVID-19. The sample taken for sequencing was PBMCs or T cells enriched from blood (not recorded which). The J gene is TRBJ2-2, the V gene TRBV27; TRBD1 aligns across 9 bases. The chain's CDR3 is CASSLGQGFTGELFF. As DNA, the CDR3 is TGTGCCAGCAGCTTGGGACAGGGCTTCACCGGGGAGCTGTTTTTT.